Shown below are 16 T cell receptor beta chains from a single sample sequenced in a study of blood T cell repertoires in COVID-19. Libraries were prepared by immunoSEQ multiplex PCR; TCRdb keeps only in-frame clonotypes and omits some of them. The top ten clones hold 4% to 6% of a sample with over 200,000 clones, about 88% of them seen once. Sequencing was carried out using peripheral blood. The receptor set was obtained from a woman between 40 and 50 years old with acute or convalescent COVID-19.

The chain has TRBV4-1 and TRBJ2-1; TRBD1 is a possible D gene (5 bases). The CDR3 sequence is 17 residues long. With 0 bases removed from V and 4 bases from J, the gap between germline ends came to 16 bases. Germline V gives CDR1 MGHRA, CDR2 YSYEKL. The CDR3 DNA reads TGCGCCAGCAGCCAAGAGGCCCCGCCAGACAGTTACAATGAGCAGTTCTTC. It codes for CASSQEAPPDSYNEQFF.

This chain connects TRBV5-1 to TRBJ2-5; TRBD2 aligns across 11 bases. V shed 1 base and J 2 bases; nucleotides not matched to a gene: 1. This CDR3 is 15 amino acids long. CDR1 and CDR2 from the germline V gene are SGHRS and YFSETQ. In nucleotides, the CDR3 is TGCGCCAGCAGCTTGACTAGCGGGGGACAAGAGACCCAGTACTTC. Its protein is CASSLTSGGQETQYF.

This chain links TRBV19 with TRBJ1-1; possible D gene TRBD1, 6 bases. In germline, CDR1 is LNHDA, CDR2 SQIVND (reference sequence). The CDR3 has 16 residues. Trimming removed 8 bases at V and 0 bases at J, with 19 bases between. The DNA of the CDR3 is TGTGCCAGTGCTAACCAGGGACATCGCATGAACACTGAAGCTTTCTTT. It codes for CASANQGHRMNTEAFF.

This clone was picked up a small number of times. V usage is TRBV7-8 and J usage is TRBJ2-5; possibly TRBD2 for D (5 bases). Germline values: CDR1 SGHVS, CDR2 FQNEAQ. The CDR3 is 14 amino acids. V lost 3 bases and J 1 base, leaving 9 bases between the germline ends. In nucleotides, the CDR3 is TGTGCCAGCAGCTTCGGACTGACCCAAGAGACCCAGTACTTC. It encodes CASSFGLTQETQYF.

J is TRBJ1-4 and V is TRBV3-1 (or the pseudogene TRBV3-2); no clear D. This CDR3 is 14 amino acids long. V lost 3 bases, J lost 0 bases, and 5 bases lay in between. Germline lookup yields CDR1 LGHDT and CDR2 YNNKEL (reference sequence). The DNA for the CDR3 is TGTGCCAGCAGCCACCAGGCAACTAATGAAAAACTGTTTTTT. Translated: CASSHQATNEKLFF.

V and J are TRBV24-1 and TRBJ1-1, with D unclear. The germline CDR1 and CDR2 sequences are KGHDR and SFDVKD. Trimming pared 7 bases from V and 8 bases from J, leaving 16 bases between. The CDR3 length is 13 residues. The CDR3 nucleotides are TGTGCCACCAGAGGGTGGGGAGAGGCAGAAGCTTTCTTT. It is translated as CATRGWGEAEAFF.

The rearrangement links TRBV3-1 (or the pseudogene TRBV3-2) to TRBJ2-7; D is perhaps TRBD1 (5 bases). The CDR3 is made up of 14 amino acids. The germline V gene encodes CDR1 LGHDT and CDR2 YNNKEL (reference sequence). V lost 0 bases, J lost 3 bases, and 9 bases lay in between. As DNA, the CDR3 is TGTGCCAGCAGCCAAGATCAGGGAAGCTACGAGCAGTACGTC. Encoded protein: CASSQDQGSYEQYV.

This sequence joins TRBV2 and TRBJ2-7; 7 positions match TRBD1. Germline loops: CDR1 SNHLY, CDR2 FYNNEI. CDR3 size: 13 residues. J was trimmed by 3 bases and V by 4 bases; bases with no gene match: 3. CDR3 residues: CASSGDSLYEQYV. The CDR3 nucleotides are TGTGCCAGCAGTGGGGACAGCCTCTACGAGCAGTACGTC.

This chain's CDR3 is CASSLSGAGFYNEQFF. CDR3 in DNA: TGTGCCAGCAGTCTAAGCGGGGCAGGGTTCTACAATGAGCAGTTCTTC. The V gene is TRBV27, the J gene TRBJ2-1; 7 bases line up with TRBD2. With V trimmed by 5 bases and J by 3 bases, 10 bases remained unmatched. The CDR3 extends over 16 amino acids. The germline V gene encodes CDR1 MNHEY and CDR2 SMNVEV (reference sequence).

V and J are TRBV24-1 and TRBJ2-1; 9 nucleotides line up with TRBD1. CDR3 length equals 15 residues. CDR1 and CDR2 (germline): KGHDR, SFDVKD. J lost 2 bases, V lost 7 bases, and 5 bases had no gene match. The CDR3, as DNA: TGTGCCACCAGCCGGACAGGGGCCACCTACAATGAGCAGTTCTTC. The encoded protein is CATSRTGATYNEQFF.

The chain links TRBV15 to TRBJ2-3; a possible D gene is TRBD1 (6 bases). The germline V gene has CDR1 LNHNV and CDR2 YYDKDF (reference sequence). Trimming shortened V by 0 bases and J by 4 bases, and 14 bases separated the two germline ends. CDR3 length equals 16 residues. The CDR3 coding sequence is TGTGCCACCAGCAGAGATCAGGGGCGTGGAGCAGATACGCAGTATTTT. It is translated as CATSRDQGRGADTQYF.

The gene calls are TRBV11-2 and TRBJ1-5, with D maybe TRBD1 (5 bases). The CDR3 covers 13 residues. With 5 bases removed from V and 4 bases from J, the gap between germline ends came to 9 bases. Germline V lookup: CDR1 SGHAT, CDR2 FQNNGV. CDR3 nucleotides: TGTGCCAGCAGCCAAGGGGATAATCAGCCCCAGCATTTT. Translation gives CASSQGDNQPQHF.

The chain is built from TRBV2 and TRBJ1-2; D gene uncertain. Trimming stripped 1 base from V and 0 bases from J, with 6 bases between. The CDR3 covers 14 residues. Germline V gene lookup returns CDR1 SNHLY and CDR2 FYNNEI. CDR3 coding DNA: TGTGCCAGCAGTGAAGACGGTTCTAACTATGGCTACACCTTC. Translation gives CASSEDGSNYGYTF.

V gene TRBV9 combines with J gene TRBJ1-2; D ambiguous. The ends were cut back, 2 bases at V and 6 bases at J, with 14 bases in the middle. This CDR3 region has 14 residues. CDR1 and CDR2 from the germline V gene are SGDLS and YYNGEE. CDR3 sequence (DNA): TGTGCCAGCAGCGTGTCAACGGGGAGAAATGGCTACACCTTC. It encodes CASSVSTGRNGYTF.

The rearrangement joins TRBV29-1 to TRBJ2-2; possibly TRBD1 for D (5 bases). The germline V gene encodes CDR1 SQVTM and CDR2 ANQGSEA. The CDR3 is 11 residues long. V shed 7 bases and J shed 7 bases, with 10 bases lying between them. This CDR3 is CSAPRGGELFF. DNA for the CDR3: TGCAGCGCCCCAAGGGGCGGGGAGCTGTTTTTT.

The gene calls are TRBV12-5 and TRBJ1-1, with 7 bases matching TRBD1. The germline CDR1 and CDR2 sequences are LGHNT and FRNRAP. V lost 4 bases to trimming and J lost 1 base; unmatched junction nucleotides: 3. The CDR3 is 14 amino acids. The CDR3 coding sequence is TGTGCTAGTGGTTGGGGACAGACGAACACTGAAGCTTTCTTT. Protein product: CASGWGQTNTEAFF.